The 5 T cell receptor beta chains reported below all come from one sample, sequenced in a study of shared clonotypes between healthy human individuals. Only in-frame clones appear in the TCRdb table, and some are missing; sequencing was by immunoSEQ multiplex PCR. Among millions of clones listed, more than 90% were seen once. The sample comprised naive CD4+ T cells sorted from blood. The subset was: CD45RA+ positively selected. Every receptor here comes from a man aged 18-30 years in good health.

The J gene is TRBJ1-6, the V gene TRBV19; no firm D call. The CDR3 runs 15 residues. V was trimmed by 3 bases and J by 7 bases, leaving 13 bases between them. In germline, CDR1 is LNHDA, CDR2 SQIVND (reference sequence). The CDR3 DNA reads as TGTGCCAGTAGTATTCCCAGGACTAAGAATTCACCCCTCCACTTT. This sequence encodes CASSIPRTKNSPLHF.

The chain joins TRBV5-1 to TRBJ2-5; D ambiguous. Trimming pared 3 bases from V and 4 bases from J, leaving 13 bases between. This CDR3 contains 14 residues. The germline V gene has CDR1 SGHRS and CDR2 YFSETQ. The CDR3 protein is CASSWGPQGETQYF. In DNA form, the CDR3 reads TGCGCCAGCAGCTGGGGTCCGCAAGGAGAGACCCAGTACTTC. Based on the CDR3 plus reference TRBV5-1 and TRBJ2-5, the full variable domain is KAGVTQTPRYLIKTRGQQVTLSCSPISGHRSVSWYQQTPGQGLQFLFEYFSETQRNKGNFPGRFSGRQFSNSRSEMNVSTLELGDSALYLCASSWGPQGETQYFGPGTRLLVL.

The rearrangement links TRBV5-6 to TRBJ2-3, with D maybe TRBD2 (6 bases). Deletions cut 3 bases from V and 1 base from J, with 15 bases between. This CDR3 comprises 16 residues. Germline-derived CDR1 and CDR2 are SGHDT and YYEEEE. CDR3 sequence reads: CASSWPGTGGTDTQYF. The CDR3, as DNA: TGTGCCAGCAGCTGGCCCGGGACGGGAGGCACAGATACGCAGTATTTT.

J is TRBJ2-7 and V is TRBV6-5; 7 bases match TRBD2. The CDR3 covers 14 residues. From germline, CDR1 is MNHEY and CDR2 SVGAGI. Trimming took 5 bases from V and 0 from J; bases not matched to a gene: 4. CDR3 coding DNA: TGTGCCAGCAGTACAGCGGGGAGCTCCTACGAGCAGTACTTC. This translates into CASSTAGSSYEQYF.

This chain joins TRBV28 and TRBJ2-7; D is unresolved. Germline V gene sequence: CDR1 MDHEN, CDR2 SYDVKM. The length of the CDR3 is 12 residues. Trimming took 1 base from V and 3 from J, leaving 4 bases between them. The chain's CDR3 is CASSLLIYEQYF. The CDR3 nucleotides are TGTGCCAGCAGTTTATTGATCTACGAGCAGTACTTC.